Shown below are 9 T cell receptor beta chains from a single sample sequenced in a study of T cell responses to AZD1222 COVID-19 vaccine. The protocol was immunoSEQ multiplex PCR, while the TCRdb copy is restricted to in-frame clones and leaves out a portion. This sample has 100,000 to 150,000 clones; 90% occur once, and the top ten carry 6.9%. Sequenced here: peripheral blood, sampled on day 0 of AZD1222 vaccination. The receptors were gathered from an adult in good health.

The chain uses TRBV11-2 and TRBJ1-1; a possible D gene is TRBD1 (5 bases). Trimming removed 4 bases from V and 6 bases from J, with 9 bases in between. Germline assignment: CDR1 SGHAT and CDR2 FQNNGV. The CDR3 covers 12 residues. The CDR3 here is CASSYDSPEAFF. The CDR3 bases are TGTGCCAGCAGCTACGACAGTCCTGAAGCTTTCTTT.

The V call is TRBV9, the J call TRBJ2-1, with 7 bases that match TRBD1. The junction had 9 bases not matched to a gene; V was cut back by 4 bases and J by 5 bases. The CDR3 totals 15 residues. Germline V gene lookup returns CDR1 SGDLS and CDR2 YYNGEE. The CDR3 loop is CASSPRPGTDNEQFF. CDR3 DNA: TGTGCCAGCAGCCCCCGTCCCGGGACAGACAATGAGCAGTTCTTC.

The CDR3 DNA is TGTGCCATCAGTGAGTCCATGTCAGCGGGGGGGCGTGAGACCCAGTACTTC. It yields the protein CAISESMSAGGRETQYF. The chain carries TRBV10-3 and TRBJ2-5, with 10 bases matching TRBD2. The CDR3 runs 17 residues. CDR1 ENHRY and CDR2 SYGVKD come from the germline V gene. V dropped 0 bases and J dropped 5; count of bases not matched to a gene: 9.

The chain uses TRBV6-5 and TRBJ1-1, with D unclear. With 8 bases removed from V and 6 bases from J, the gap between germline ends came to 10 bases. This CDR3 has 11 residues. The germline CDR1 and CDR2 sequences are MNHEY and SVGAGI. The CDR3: CASGFDPEAFF. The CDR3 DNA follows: TGTGCCAGCGGTTTTGACCCTGAAGCTTTCTTT.

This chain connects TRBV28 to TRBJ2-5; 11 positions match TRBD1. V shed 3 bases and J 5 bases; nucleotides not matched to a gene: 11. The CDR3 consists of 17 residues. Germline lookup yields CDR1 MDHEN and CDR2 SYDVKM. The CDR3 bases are TGTGCCAGCAGTTTCCCGGGACAGGGGGGGGATAGGGAGACCCAGTACTTC. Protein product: CASSFPGQGGDRETQYF. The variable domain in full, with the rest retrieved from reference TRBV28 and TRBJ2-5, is DVKVTQSSRYLVKRTGEKVFLECVQDMDHENMFWYRQDPGLGLRLIYFSYDVKMKEKGDIPEGYSVSREKKERFSLILESASTNQTSMYLCASSFPGQGGDRETQYFGPGTRLLVL.

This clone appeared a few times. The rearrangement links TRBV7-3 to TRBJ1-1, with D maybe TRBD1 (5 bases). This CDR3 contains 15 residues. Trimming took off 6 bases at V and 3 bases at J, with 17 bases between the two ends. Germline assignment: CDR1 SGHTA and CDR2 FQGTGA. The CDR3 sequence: CASRDQGTPDTEAFF. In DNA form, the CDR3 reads TGTGCCAGCAGGGATCAGGGCACCCCGGACACTGAAGCTTTCTTT.

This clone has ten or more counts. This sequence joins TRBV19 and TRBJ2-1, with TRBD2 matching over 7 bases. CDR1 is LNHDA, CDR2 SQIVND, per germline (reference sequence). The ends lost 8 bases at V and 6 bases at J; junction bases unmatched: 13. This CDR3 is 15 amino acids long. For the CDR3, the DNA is TGTGCCAGTCAAGAGACTAGCCTTGTAGGCAATGAGCAGTTCTTC. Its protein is CASQETSLVGNEQFF. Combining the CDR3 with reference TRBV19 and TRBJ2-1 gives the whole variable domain DGGITQSPKYLFRKEGQNVTLSCEQNLNHDAMYWYRQDPGQGLRLIYYSQIVNDFQKGDIAEGYSVSREKKESFPLTVTSAQKNPTAFYLCASQETSLVGNEQFFGPGTRLTVL.

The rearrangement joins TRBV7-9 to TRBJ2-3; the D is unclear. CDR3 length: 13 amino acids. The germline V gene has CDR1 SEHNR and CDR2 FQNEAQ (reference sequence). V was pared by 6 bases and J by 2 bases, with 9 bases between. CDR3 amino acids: CASSSRDTDTQYF. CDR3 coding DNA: TGTGCCAGCAGTTCCAGAGACACAGATACGCAGTATTTT.

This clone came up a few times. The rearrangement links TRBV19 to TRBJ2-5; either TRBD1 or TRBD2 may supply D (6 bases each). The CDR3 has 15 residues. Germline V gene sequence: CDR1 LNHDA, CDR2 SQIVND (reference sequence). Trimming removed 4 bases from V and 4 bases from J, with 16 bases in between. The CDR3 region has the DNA TGTGCCAGTAGTACCCCGCTTGGAGGGGGAGAGACCCAGTACTTC. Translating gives CASSTPLGGGETQYF.